This T cell receptor beta chain is drawn from a study of blood T cell repertoires in COVID-19. Study in general: Both acute and convalescent COVID-19 samples were obtained from the United States, Italy and Spain. In each case, the material was cDNA or gDNA derived from T cells, B-cell-depleted T cells, or PBMCs.

Patients from Seattle were sampled longitudinally, starting during active infection. Per the original methods: The assay estimated nucleated cells by amplifying reference gene primers. Sequencing used immunoSEQ multiplex PCR; TCRdb keeps in-frame clones, though not all of them. V and J calls and clone size come straight from that table; D and trimming were deduced from the DNA. The sample has 300,000 to 400,000 clones, 85% to 90% seen once; the top ten hold approximately 7.4%. The sequence came from a woman in her 70s with COVID-19, enrolled during active disease. The specimen sequenced was peripheral blood.

CDR3 loop: CASSPYTGREAFF. CDR3 nucleotide sequence: TGCGCCAGCAGTCCGTACACAGGACGTGAAGCTTTCTTT. V and J are TRBV5-1 and TRBJ1-1; TRBD1 is a possible D gene (5 bases). Looked up from germline, CDR1 is SGHRS and CDR2 is YFSETQ. The CDR3 runs to 13 residues. V lost 5 bases to trimming and J lost 7 bases, with 15 bases between them. Based on the CDR3 plus reference TRBV5-1 and TRBJ1-1, the full variable domain is KAGVTQTPRYLIKTRGQQVTLSCSPISGHRSVSWYQQTPGQGLQFLFEYFSETQRNKGNFPGRFSGRQFSNSRSEMNVSTLELGDSALYLCASSPYTGREAFFGQGTRLTVV.